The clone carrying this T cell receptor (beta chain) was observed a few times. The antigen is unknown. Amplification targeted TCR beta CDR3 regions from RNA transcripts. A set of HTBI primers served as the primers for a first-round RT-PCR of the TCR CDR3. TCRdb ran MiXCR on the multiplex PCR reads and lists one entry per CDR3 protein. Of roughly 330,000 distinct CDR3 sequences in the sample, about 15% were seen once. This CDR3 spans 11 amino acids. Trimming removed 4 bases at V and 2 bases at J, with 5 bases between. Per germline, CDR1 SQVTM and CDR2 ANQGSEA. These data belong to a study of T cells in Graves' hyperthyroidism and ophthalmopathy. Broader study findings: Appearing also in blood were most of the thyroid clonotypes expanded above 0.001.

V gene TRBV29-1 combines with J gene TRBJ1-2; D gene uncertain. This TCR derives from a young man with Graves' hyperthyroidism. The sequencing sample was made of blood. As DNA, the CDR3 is TGCAGCGTTGCCCTGAACTATGGCTACACCTTC. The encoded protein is CSVALNYGYTF. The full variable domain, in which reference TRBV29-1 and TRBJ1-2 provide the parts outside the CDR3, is SAVISQKPSRDICQRGTSLTIQCQVDSQVTMMFWYRQQPGQSLTLIATANQGSEATYESGFVIDKFPISRPNLTFSTLTVSNMSPEDSSIYLCSVALNYGYTFGSGTRLTVV.